The TCR beta chain described here comes from a study of regulatory T cells in long-lasting Graves disease (TCRdb year 2021). Study-level background: Newly diagnosed Graves' disease patients had taken antithyroid drugs for less than 3 months. Patients with persistent Graves' disease were compared with patients with newly diagnosed Graves' disease using TCR sequencing and RNA sequencing of peripheral blood. The study was conducted in China and was registered as a clinical trial. A total of approximately 35 samples were covered by TCR sequencing, comprising some 13 persistent and 20 or so newly diagnosed Graves' disease patients.

The study at large found these results: Sequencing and analysis were limited to the TCR beta chain. Persistent Graves' disease patients showed lower TCR Shannon entropy and fewer highly expanded clones than newly diagnosed patients, suggesting clonal expansion. TRBV28, TRBJ1-2 and TRBJ2-5 were preferentially used in persistent disease, while TRBV20-1 and TRBJ2-1 were favored in newly diagnosed disease. As a limitation, the authors acknowledged that the small sample size may reduce accuracy. Persistent patients shared more public clonotypes among themselves (roughly 2,700) than newly diagnosed patients did (about 1,000). Only peripheral blood was studied, because thyroid tissue, the primary lesion, was inaccessible.

About this clonotype: Its antigen specificity is not known. Base qualities are not provided; no much larger clone lies one nucleotide away.

The time point label, as the study defines it: newly diagnosed GD, antithyroid drugs for less than 3 months. For both TCR sequencing and RNA sequencing, RNA was extracted from PBMCs using TRIzol. The diagnosis of Graves' disease was made according to American Thyroid Association guidelines. Patients for the study were recruited at an endocrinology department in Xi'an, China. Each patient gave 8.5 to 9.5 milliliters of peripheral blood, collected in an EDTA anticoagulant tube. Ficoll Paque Plus density gradient separation was used to isolate PBMCs, and no further T cell sorting was performed. An Agilent 2100 Bioanalyzer and agarose gel were used to assess RNA quality, and a NanoDrop 2000 was used to measure RNA concentration. Library preparation used multiplex PCR. Reads for this sample came from an Illumina HiSeq 4000. CDR3 regions were amplified by Arm-PCR with iRepertoire HTBI primers to construct TCR beta libraries. Before sequencing, the PCR products underwent gel purification. On the authors' methods: Gene usage analysis of CDR3 amino acid clonotypes used the 62 TRBV and fewer than 15 TRBJ segments found across samples. Filtered high-quality paired reads were merged into contigs using COPE and FqMerger. BLAST was used to align contigs to IMGT TRBV, TRBD and TRBJ reference genes, and CDR3 was defined according to IMGT. Highly expanded clones were defined as clonotypes with a frequency above 0.1%. Shannon entropy was used to measure repertoire diversity, and the Gini coefficient was used to measure V-J evenness. Clonotypes shared by more than one individual were considered public. The public reads were reanalyzed by TCRdb: fastp trimming at Q25, MiXCR alignment, in-frame beta chains only. When rows share a CDR3 protein, they turn into one entry using the most common DNA and genes. TCRdb's processing, not the authors' own work, is the source of the V and J calls. The sample table shows roughly 500,000 distinct CDR3 sequences, and roughly 13% are seen once. The ten largest clonotypes hold roughly a tenth of the sample.

For this chain, trimming is 7 bases at the V end and 6 bases at the J end, and the number of junction bases without a gene match is 10. The CDR3 spans 15 residues, from the cysteine through the phenylalanine. The only DNA kept is the CDR3, 45 bases in frame from the first base. CDR1 MNHEY and CDR2 SMNVEV are derived from the germline V gene (reference sequence). These records were also assigned to another study, of T cells in Graves' hyperthyroidism and ophthalmopathy. The second study reports: Stable Graves' hyperthyroidism was defined as the absence of progression to ophthalmopathy over 18 months of follow-up. Hyperthyroidism patients were newly diagnosed, had a disease duration of under 2 months, and were aged 18 to 65 years. The study excluded patients with uncontrolled infections, other autoimmune diseases, pregnancy or lactation. Diagnoses were based on clinical symptoms, serum thyroxine and TRAb, thyroid ultrasound and orbital computed tomography. A first-round RT-PCR of the TCR CDR3 used the HTBI primer set with the Qiagen OneStep RT-PCR kit. Most expanded thyroid clonotypes (frequency above 0.001) were also detected in blood, suggesting blood repertoires may reflect thyroid immune responses. Ophthalmopathy was separated from stable hyperthyroidism by a 13 V-J signature model, with around 90% sensitivity and about 81% specificity obtained in cross-validation and 80%/75% obtained in testing. In validation, the model predicted progression to ophthalmopathy with approximately 71% sensitivity and approximately 72% specificity, a median of 6.5 months before onset. To identify distinguishing TCR V-J signatures, a discovery cohort of some 99 patients was used, comprising 43 with Graves' ophthalmopathy and 57 with stable Graves' hyperthyroidism. Whether ophthalmopathy could be predicted prospectively was tested in an independent validation cohort made up of 18 hyperthyroidism patients plus 17 patients who later progressed to ophthalmopathy. For training and testing, the 100 or so patients in the discovery cohort were randomly divided in a 7:3 ratio. In roughly six Graves' hyperthyroidism patients, the study also compared T-cell repertoires from thyroid tissue with T-cell repertoires from blood. After blood sampling, hyperthyroidism patients were treated with methimazole at a starting dose of 30 mg daily, and ophthalmopathy patients were treated with high-dose intravenous methylprednisolone. Libraries were constructed in a second round of multiplex PCR, after which size selection and purification were carried out. Paired-end sequencing of the libraries was performed with 100 bp reads on an Illumina HiSeq2000. Raw data were processed with SOAPnuke, discarding reads with adapters, uncalled bases, mean Phred below 15, or no exact constant-primer or identifier match. High-quality paired reads were merged using COPE v1.2.5, and each unique nucleotide sequence was defined as a clonotype. MiTCR v1.1 was used to align clonotypes to the IMGT TRBV, TRBD and TRBJ reference segments. The analysis included only V-J combinations with a frequency above 0.0001, which together covered more than 98% of the repertoires. The TCS score was defined as the ratio of F50 (clonal expansion) to E x V (chaos), calculated using BLOSUM62-based TCRdist between CDR3 peptides within each V-J. Welch's t-statistics and random forest reduced just over 500 V-J features to roughly 13, which were used in a naive Bayes classifier (R e1071). No statistical method was used to fix the sample size in advance, and group allocation was not hidden from the investigators. The paper reports TCR Vbeta CDR3 sequencing of some 140 peripheral blood samples: fewer than 50 ophthalmopathy, approximately 74 hyperthyroidism and approximately 17 progressor patients.

The chain employs TRBV27 and TRBJ2-1, with 9 junctional bases fitting TRBD1. The sequence was collected from a man between 25 and 39 years old with Graves disease. Donor details come from another sample of the same person, matched by shared clones. Sequences were derived from peripheral blood mononuclear cells (PBMCs), sampled at new diagnosis, from a patient treated with antithyroid drugs. The DNA reads TGTGCCAGCAAGACAGGGGGGGTACGTATCAATGAGCAGTTCTTC. Its coded protein is CASKTGGVRINEQFF.